These 13 T cell receptor beta chains share one sample of origin, sequenced in a study of PD-L1 blockade in urothelial cancer. The time point: peripheral blood 6 weeks after treatment start. Sequencing used immunoSEQ multiplex PCR; TCRdb keeps in-frame clones, though not all of them. Among about 39,000 clones listed, roughly 82% were seen once. The material was PBMCs, obtained around atezolizumab (anti-PD-L1) treatment. The receptors here all came from a man aged 35 to 55 with urothelial cancer.

The rearrangement uses TRBV6-1 and TRBJ1-3; D remains ambiguous. V was trimmed by 8 bases and J by 4 bases, leaving 6 bases between them. This CDR3 is built from 11 residues. CDR1 is MNHNS and CDR2 is SASEGT in the germline V gene. The CDR3 DNA reads as TGTGCCAGCGTTTCGGGAAACACCATATATTTT. Protein sequence: CASVSGNTIYF.

V and J are TRBV15 and TRBJ1-4, with 9 bases lining up with TRBD1. Germline V gene lookup returns CDR1 LNHNV and CDR2 YYDKDF (reference sequence). V was clipped by 1 base and J by 8 bases; unmatched bases: 5. The CDR3 is 15 residues long. As DNA, the CDR3 is TGTGCCACCAGCAGAGTAGCGACAGGGGGGGAAAAACTGTTTTTT. Amino acids: CATSRVATGGEKLFF.

The chain carries TRBV30 and TRBJ2-6; TRBD2 matches 7 bases. Unmatched junction bases numbered 9, after V lost 4 bases and J lost 0 bases. The CDR3 has 17 residues. Germline V gene lookup returns CDR1 GTSNPN and CDR2 SVGIG (reference sequence). The CDR3 DNA reads TGTGCCTGGACCTTGGGACTACCAGGCTCTGGGGCCAACGTCCTGACTTTC. This translates into CAWTLGLPGSGANVLTF.

In DNA form, the CDR3 reads TGTGCCAGCAGCTTCCCGGGGGATGAGCAGTTCTTC. As protein: CASSFPGDEQFF. The rearrangement links TRBV11-3 to TRBJ2-1, with D perhaps matching TRBD2 (6 bases). V lost 3 bases and J 8 bases, leaving 8 bases between the germline ends. Per germline, CDR1 SGHNT and CDR2 YENEEA. The CDR3 runs to 12 residues.

This chain links TRBV7-2 with TRBJ2-7; maybe TRBD1 (6 bases). The V gene's germline CDR1 is SGHTA and CDR2 FQGNSA. V was clipped by 5 bases and J by 6 bases, with 20 bases between them. This CDR3 is 15 amino acids long. In DNA, the CDR3 is TGTGCCAGCAGCCCCTGGGCGGACAGCCAACTCGAGCAGTACTTC. This sequence encodes CASSPWADSQLEQYF.

The chain joins TRBV2 to TRBJ2-5, with D maybe TRBD1 (6 bases). Per germline, CDR1 SNHLY and CDR2 FYNNEI. V was trimmed by 5 bases and J by 1 base, leaving 17 bases between them. This CDR3 comprises 16 residues. For the CDR3, the DNA is TGTGCCAGCAGTCGATGGGGAAGGGGGTCCCAAGAGACCCAGTACTTC. This sequence encodes CASSRWGRGSQETQYF.

This clone was seen once. This chain joins TRBV4-1 and TRBJ2-3; 11 positions match TRBD2. The CDR3 is made up of 16 amino acids. Trimming removed 3 bases from V and 5 bases from J; junction bases left unmatched: 7. Germline-derived CDR1 and CDR2 are MGHRA and YSYEKL. CDR3 amino acids: CASSHTTTSGIDTQYF. The CDR3 nucleotides read TGCGCCAGCAGCCATACTACGACTAGCGGGATAGATACGCAGTATTTT.

V gene TRBV7-2 combines with J gene TRBJ2-5, with D possibly TRBD1 on 6 matching bases. Trimming removed 5 bases from V and 0 bases from J, with 16 bases in between. Germline lookup yields CDR1 SGHTA and CDR2 FQGNSA. This CDR3 spans 16 amino acids. CDR3: CASSPQGRSYQETQYF. The CDR3, as DNA: TGTGCCAGCAGCCCCCAGGGGCGGTCGTACCAAGAGACCCAGTACTTC.

The rearrangement uses TRBV14 and TRBJ1-5, with a possible D match to TRBD1 (5 bases). The V and J ends lost 2 bases and 2 bases respectively, with 10 bases between them. This CDR3 has 15 amino acids. CDR1 is SGHDN and CDR2 is FVKESK in the germline V gene. The CDR3 sequence is CASSQRGNGNQPQHF. Here the CDR3 DNA reads TGTGCCAGCAGCCAACGGGGGAACGGCAATCAGCCCCAGCATTTT.

J is TRBJ1-5 and V is TRBV7-2; the D is unclear. CDR3 length: 14 amino acids. Trimming pared 1 base from V and 6 bases from J, leaving 10 bases between. From germline, CDR1 is SGHTA and CDR2 FQGNSA. This CDR3 is CASSLGQVGQPQHF. The CDR3 DNA is TGTGCCAGCAGCTTAGGGCAGGTCGGTCAGCCCCAGCATTTT.

This clone was seen a handful of times. The rearrangement joins TRBV23-1 to TRBJ1-1; TRBD1 might be the D (5 bases). TRBV23-1 is an ORF; its function is uncertain. The CDR3 has 12 residues. V lost 4 bases and J lost 7, with 10 bases in between. As DNA, the CDR3 is TGCGCCAGCAGTCGACGACAGTTTGAAGCTTTCTTT. Residues: CASSRRQFEAFF.

The chain has TRBV15 and TRBJ2-2; weak D call: TRBD2 (5 bases). The CDR3 is made up of 15 amino acids. V dropped 0 bases and J dropped 7 bases, with 12 bases sitting between them. In germline, CDR1 is LNHNV, CDR2 YYDKDF (reference sequence). In DNA, the CDR3 is TGTGCCACCAGCAGAGAGGCGATCGAGGGCGGGGAGCTGTTTTTT. It codes for CATSREAIEGGELFF.

The chain joins TRBV30 to TRBJ1-1, with a possible D match to TRBD1 (5 bases). The CDR3 covers 14 residues. The germline V and J ends were trimmed by 0 bases and 3 bases, with 11 bases remaining between them. CDR1 is GTSNPN and CDR2 is SVGIG in the germline V gene (reference sequence). The DNA for the CDR3 is TGTGCCTGGAGTGTACGGGTGACAGACACTGAAGCTTTCTTT. It codes for CAWSVRVTDTEAFF.